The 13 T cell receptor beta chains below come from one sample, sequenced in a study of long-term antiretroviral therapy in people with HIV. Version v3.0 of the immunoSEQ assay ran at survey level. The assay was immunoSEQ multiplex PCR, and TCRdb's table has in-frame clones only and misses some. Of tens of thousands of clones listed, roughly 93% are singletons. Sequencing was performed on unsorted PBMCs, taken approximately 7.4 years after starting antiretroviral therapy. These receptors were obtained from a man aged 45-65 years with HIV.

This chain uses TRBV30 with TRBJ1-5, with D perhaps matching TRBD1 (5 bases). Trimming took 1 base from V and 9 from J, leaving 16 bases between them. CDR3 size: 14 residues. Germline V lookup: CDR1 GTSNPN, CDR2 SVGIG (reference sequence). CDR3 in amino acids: CAWSGGTSVRPQHF. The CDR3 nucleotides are TGTGCCTGGAGTGGCGGGACGTCCGTAAGGCCCCAGCATTTT.

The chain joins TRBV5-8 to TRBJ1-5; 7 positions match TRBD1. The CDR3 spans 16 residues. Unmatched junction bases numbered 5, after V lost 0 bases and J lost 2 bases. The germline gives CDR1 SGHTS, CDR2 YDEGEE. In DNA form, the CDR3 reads TGTGCCAGCAGCTTGGCCGGAGGGGGCGGCAATCAGCCCCAGCATTTT. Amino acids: CASSLAGGGGNQPQHF.

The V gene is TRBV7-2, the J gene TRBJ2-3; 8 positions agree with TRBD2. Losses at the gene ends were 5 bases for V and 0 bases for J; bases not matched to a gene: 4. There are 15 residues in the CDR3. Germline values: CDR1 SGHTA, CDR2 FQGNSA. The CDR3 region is CASSGLAGSTDTQYF. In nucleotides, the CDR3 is TGTGCCAGCAGCGGATTAGCGGGAAGCACAGATACGCAGTATTTT.

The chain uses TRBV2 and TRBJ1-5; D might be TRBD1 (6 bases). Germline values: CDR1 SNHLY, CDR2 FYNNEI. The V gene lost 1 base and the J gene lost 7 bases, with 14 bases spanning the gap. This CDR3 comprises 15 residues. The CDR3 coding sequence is TGTGCCAGCAGTGAAGATACAGGGTTGTGGCAGCCCCAGCATTTT. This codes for CASSEDTGLWQPQHF.

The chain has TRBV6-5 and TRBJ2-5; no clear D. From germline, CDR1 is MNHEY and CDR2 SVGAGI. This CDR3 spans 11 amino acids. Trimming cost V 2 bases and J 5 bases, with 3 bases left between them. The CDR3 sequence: CASSYGETQYF. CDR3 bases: TGTGCCAGCAGTTACGGGGAGACCCAGTACTTC.

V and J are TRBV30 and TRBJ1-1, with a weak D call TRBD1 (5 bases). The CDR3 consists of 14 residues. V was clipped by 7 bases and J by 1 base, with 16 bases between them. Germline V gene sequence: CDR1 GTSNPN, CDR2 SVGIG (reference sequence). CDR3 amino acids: CASTPGTWNTEAFF. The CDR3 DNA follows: TGTGCCTCCACCCCAGGGACCTGGAACACTGAAGCTTTCTTT.

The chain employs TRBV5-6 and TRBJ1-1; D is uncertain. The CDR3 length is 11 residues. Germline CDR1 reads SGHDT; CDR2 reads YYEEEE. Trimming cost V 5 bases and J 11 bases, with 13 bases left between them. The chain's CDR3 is CASSFDGGAFF. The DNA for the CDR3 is TGTGCCAGCAGTTTTGACGGAGGGGCTTTCTTT.

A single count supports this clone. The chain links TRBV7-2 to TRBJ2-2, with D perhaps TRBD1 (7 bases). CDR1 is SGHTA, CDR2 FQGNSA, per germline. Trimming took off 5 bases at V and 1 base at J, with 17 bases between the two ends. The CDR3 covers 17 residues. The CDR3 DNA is TGTGCCAGCAGCCCCAGGGGGGCCAAAGTGAACACCGGGGAGCTGTTTTTT. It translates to CASSPRGAKVNTGELFF.

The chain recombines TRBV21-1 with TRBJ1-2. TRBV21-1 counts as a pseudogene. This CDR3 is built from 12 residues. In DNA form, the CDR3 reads TGTGCCAGCAGCAAAAAATCCTATGGCTACACCTTC. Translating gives CASSKKSYGYTF.

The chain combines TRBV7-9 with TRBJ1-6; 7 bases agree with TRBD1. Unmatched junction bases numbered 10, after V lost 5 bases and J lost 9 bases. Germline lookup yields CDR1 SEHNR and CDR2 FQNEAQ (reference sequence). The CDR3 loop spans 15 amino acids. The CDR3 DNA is TGTGCCAGCAGCCAAGCAGGGGGTAGGGGTTCACCCCTCCACTTT. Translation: CASSQAGGRGSPLHF.

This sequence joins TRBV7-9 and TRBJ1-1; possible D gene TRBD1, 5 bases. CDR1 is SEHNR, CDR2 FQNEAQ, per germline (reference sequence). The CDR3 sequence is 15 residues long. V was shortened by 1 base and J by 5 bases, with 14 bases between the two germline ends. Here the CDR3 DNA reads TGTGCCAGCAGCTTAGGGGGCCTGGGGATGACTGAAGCTTTCTTT. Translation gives CASSLGGLGMTEAFF.

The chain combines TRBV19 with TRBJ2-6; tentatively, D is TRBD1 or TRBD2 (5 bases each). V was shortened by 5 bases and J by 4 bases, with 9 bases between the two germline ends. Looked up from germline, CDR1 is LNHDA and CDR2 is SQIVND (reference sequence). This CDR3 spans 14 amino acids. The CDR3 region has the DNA TGTGCCAGTAGTGTCGGGACCGGGGCCAACGTCCTGACTTTC. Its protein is CASSVGTGANVLTF.

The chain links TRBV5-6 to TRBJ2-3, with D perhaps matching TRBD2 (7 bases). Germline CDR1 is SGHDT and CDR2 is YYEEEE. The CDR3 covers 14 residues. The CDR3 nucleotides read TGTGCTAGCGGCGGGGGCCCTAATTCAGATACGCAGTATTTT. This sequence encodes CASGGGPNSDTQYF.